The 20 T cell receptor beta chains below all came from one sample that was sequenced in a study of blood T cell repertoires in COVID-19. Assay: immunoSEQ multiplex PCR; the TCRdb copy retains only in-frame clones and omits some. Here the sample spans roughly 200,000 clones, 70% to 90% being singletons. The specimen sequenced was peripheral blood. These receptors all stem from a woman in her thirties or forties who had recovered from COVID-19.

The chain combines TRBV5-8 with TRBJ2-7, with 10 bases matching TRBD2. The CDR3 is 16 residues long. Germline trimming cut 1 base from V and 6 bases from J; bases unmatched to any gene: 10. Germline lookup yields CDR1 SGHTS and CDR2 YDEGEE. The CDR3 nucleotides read TGTGCCAGCAGCTTGCGATCCCTAGCGGGAGAGGGCGAGCAGTACTTC. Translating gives CASSLRSLAGEGEQYF.

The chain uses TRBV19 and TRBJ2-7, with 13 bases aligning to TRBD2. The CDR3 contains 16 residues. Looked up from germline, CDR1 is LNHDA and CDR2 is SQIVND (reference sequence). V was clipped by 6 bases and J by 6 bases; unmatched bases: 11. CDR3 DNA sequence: TGTGCCAGTAGCAGCAAGACTAGCGGGAGGTTCATCGAGCAGTACTTC. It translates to CASSSKTSGRFIEQYF.

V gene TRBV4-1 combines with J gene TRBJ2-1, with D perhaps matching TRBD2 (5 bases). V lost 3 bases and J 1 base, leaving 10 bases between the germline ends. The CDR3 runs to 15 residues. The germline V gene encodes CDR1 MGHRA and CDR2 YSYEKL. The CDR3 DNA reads TGCGCCAGCAGCCAGGAAGGCGGGTCCTACAATGAGCAGTTCTTC. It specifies CASSQEGGSYNEQFF.

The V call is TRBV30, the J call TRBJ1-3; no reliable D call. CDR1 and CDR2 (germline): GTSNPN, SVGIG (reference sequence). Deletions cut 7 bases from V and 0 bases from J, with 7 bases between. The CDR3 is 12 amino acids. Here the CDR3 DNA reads TGTGCCTCGAGCATCTCTGGAAACACCATATATTTT. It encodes CASSISGNTIYF.

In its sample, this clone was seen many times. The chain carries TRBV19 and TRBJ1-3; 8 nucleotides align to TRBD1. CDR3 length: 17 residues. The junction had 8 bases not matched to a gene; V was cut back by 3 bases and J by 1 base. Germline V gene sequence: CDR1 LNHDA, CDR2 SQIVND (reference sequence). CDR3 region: CASSILAGGRSGNTIYF. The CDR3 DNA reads TGTGCCAGTAGTATCCTGGCAGGGGGCCGGTCTGGAAACACCATATATTTT. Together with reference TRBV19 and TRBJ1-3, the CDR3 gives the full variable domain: DGGITQSPKYLFRKEGQNVTLSCEQNLNHDAMYWYRQDPGQGLRLIYYSQIVNDFQKGDIAEGYSVSREKKESFPLTVTSAQKNPTAFYLCASSILAGGRSGNTIYFGEGSWLTVV.

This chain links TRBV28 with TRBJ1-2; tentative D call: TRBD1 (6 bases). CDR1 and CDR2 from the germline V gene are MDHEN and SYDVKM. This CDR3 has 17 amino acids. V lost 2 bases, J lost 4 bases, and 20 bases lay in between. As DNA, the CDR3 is TGTGCCAGCAGTTTAGTGGCAGGGGAGAGGATCGGCTATGGCTACACCTTC. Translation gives CASSLVAGERIGYGYTF.

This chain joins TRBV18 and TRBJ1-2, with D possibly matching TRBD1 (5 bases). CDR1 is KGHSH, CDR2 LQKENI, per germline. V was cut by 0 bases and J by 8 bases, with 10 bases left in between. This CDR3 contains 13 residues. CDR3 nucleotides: TGTGCCAGCTCACCACCGGCAGGGTACGGCTACACCTTC. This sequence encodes CASSPPAGYGYTF.

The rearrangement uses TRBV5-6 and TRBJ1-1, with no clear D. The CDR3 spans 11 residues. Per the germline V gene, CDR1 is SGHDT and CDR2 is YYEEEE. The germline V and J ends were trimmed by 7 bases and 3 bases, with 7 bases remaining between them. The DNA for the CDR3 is TGTGCCAGCCATTTCCACACTGAAGCTTTCTTT. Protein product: CASHFHTEAFF.

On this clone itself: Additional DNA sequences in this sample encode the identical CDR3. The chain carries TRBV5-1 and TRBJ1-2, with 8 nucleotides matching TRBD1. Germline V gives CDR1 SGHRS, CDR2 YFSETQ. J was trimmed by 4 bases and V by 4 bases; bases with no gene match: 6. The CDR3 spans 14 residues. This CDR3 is CASSPGTGLYGYTF. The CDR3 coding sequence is TGCGCCAGCAGCCCTGGGACAGGTCTCTATGGCTACACCTTC.

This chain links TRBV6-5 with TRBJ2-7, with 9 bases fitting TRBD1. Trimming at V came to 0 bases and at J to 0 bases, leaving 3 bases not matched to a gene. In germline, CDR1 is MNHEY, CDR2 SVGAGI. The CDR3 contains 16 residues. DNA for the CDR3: TGTGCCAGCAGTTACTCGGGGACAGGGAGCTCCTACGAGCAGTACTTC. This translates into CASSYSGTGSSYEQYF.

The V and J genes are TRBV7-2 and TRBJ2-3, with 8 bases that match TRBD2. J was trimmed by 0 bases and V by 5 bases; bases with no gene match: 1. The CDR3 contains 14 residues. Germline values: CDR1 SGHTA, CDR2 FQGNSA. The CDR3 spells CASSRGGSTDTQYF. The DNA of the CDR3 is TGTGCCAGCAGCCGGGGGGGGAGCACAGATACGCAGTATTTT.

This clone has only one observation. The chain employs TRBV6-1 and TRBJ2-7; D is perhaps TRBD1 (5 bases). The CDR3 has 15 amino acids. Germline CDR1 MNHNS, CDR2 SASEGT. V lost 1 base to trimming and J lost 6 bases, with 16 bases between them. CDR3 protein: CASSEGLRASGEQYF. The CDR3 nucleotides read TGTGCCAGCAGTGAAGGCCTCAGGGCGTCTGGCGAGCAGTACTTC.

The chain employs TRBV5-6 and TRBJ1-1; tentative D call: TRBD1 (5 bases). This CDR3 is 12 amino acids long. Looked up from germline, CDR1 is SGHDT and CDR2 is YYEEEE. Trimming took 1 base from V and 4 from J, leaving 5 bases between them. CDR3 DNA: TGTGCCAGCAGCTTGAGGGGCACTGAAGCTTTCTTT. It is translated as CASSLRGTEAFF.

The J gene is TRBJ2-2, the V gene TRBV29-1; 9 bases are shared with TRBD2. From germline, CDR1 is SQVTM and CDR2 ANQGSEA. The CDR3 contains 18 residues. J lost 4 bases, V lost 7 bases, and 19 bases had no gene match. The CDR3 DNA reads TGCAGCGCCACCAGTAGCGGGAGCTACATCGGTGTCACCGGGGAGCTGTTTTTT. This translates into CSATSSGSYIGVTGELFF.

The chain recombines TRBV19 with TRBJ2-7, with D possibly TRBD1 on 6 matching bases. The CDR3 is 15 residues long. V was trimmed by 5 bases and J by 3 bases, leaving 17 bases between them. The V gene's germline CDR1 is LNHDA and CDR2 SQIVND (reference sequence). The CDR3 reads CASSAGTSGFYEQYF. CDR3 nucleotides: TGTGCCAGTAGTGCCGGGACATCCGGATTCTACGAGCAGTACTTC.

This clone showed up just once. DNA of the CDR3: TGCGCCAGCAGCCCTCTACAGGTGTCGAACACTGAAGCTTTCTTT. It yields the protein CASSPLQVSNTEAFF. The V call is TRBV5-1, the J call TRBJ1-1; perhaps TRBD1 as D (5 bases). V gave up 4 bases and J gave up 1 base, with 14 bases separating them. The CDR3 has 15 residues. Germline-derived CDR1 and CDR2 are SGHRS and YFSETQ.

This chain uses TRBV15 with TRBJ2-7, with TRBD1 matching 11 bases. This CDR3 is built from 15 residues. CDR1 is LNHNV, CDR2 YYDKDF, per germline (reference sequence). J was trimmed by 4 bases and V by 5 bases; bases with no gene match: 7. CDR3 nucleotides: TGTGCCACCAGCCACGGGACAGGGGGACAGTACGAGCAGTACTTC. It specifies CATSHGTGGQYEQYF.

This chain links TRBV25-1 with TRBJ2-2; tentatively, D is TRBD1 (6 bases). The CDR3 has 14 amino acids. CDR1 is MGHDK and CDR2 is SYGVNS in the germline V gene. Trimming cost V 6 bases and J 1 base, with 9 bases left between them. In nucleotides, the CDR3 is TGTGCCAGCAGAGGACAGCAGAACACCGGGGAGCTGTTTTTT. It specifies CASRGQQNTGELFF.

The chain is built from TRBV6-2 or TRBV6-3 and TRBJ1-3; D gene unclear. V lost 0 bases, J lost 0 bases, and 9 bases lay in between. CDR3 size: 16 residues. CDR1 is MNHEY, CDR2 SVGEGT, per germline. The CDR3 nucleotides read TGTGCCAGCAGTTACTCCGCGCACAGCTCTGGAAACACCATATATTTT. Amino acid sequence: CASSYSAHSSGNTIYF.

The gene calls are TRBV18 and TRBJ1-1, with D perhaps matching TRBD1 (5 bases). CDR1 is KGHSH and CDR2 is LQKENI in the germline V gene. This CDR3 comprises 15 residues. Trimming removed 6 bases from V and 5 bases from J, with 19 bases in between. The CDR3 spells CASSPQGSPGTEAFF. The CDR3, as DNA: TGTGCCAGCTCTCCCCAGGGCAGCCCTGGGACTGAAGCTTTCTTT.